The entry below gives a single TCR beta chain sequence along with its context. What it recognizes is unknown. Time point indicated: patch test 2, 6 weeks after DPC sensitization. Noted treatment: therapeutic diphenylcyclopropenone sensitization with weekly scalp DPC. Total RNA was isolated from unfractionated whole blood. These data originate in a study of human T cells and chemical hapten exposure. TCRdb ran MiXCR on the RACE reads and lists one entry per CDR3 protein. In the table there are approximately 95,000 distinct CDR3 sequences, 9.5% to 12% of which are singletons. V was pared by 10 bases and J by 7 bases, with 19 bases between. This CDR3 is 13 amino acids long. In germline, CDR1 is LNHDA, CDR2 SQIVND (reference sequence). Broader study findings: There was no change with DPC sensitization in TCRs above 1 in 1000 frequency. There was a positive correlation between PT1 expanded TCR counts and patch test score. Compared with pre-sensitization or healthy control sets, expanded TCRs clustered more.

The specimen was whole blood, collected in connection with sensitization to the hapten diphenylcyclopropenone (DPC). This sequence joins TRBV19 and TRBJ1-2, with D possibly TRBD1 on 5 matching bases. The origin of this receptor is a middle-aged woman with alopecia areata. Some clones in this sample may be carry-over from other donors' samples. In DNA form, the CDR3 reads TGTGCCACCTCCGGGGGGGACGCGAGTGGCTACACCTTC. This encodes CATSGGDASGYTF.